Shown below are 11 T cell receptor beta chains from a single sample sequenced in a study of control samples from healthy donors and cancer patients. Data came from immunoSEQ multiplex PCR; TCRdb stores just in-frame clones and leaves some out. The data contain fewer than 200,000 clones, just under 95% of them singletons. The sample comprised blood. These receptor sequences come from a man aged 18 to 29 in good health.

The chain has TRBV4-1 and TRBJ1-5; TRBD1 might be the D (5 bases). The germline V gene encodes CDR1 MGHRA and CDR2 YSYEKL. Trimming stripped 4 bases from V and 2 bases from J, with 21 bases between. CDR3 size: 18 residues. The CDR3 spells CASSLLHTGTGGNQPQHF. The CDR3 region has the DNA TGCGCCAGCAGCCTCCTCCATACAGGCACTGGGGGCAATCAGCCCCAGCATTTT.

The chain is built from TRBV2 and TRBJ1-2, with TRBD1 matching over 8 bases. Germline trimming cut 9 bases from V and 7 bases from J; bases unmatched to any gene: 7. CDR1 and CDR2 from the germline V gene are SNHLY and FYNNEI. The CDR3 is 12 residues long. CDR3 sequence (DNA): TGTGCCAGTCGGACAGGGACAAGTGGCTACACCTTC. Protein product: CASRTGTSGYTF.

The chain links TRBV2 to TRBJ1-4, with D possibly TRBD1 on 6 matching bases. The CDR3 length is 14 residues. Looked up from germline, CDR1 is SNHLY and CDR2 is FYNNEI. V was clipped by 5 bases and J by 1 base, with 8 bases between them. The CDR3 region is CASSLQGTNEKLFF. CDR3 in DNA: TGTGCCAGCAGTTTACAGGGAACTAATGAAAAACTGTTTTTT.

The V gene is TRBV25-1, the J gene TRBJ1-3; possibly TRBD1 for D (5 bases). Germline CDR1 and CDR2: MGHDK and SYGVNS. V was shortened by 5 bases and J by 3 bases, with 8 bases between the two germline ends. There are 13 residues in the CDR3. CDR3 sequence: CASSRGIGNTIYF. The CDR3 DNA is TGTGCCAGCAGTCGGGGGATTGGAAACACCATATATTTT. Full variable domain (remainder filled in from reference TRBV25-1 and TRBJ1-3): EADIYQTPRYLVIGTGKKITLECSQTMGHDKMYWYQQDPGMELHLIHYSYGVNSTEKGDLSSESTVSRIRTEHFPLTLESARPSHTSQYLCASSRGIGNTIYFGEGSWLTVV.

V gene TRBV30 combines with J gene TRBJ2-2; 13 bases align to TRBD2. There are 17 residues in the CDR3. Germline CDR1 and CDR2: GTSNPN and SVGIG (reference sequence). V lost 1 base and J lost 4; bases outside the gene matches: 6. The CDR3 coding sequence is TGTGCCTGGAGTGCTGGGACTAGCGGGGAGTTCACCGGGGAGCTGTTTTTT. It is translated as CAWSAGTSGEFTGELFF. The whole variable domain, filled in from reference TRBV30 and TRBJ2-2, reads SQTIHQWPATLVQPVGSPLSLECTVEGTSNPNLYWYRQAAGRGLQLLFYSVGIGQISSEVPQNLSASRPQDRQFILSSKKLLLSDSGFYLCAWSAGTSGEFTGELFFGEGSRLTVL.

The V and J genes are TRBV4-1 and TRBJ1-1; 9 nucleotides line up with TRBD1. V trimming: 4 bases; J trimming: 4 bases; junction bases outside the gene matches: 7. The CDR3 sequence is 15 residues long. The V gene's germline CDR1 is MGHRA and CDR2 YSYEKL. Here the CDR3 DNA reads TGCGCCAGCAGCCTCATACAGGGGGCGCGCACTGAAGCTTTCTTT. This gives the protein CASSLIQGARTEAFF.

The chain carries TRBV18 and TRBJ1-1; the D gene is possibly TRBD1 (6 bases). This CDR3 spans 14 amino acids. Germline V gene sequence: CDR1 KGHSH, CDR2 LQKENI. V was clipped by 4 bases and J by 3 bases, with 12 bases between them. CDR3 region: CASSLQGRDTEAFF. Written as DNA, the CDR3 is TGTGCCAGCTCACTTCAGGGGCGGGACACTGAAGCTTTCTTT.

The V gene is TRBV5-1, the J gene TRBJ1-1; D uncertain. The germline CDR1 and CDR2 sequences are SGHRS and YFSETQ. The CDR3 runs 13 residues. The V gene lost 0 bases and the J gene lost 4 bases, with 7 bases spanning the gap. CDR3 protein: CASSLEYGTEAFF. CDR3 nucleotides: TGCGCCAGCAGCTTGGAATACGGCACTGAAGCTTTCTTT.

This rearrangement joins TRBV6-2 or TRBV6-3 to TRBJ2-5, with a tentative D call TRBD2 (6 bases). V lost 6 bases and J lost 5, with 25 bases in between. The CDR3 sequence is 17 residues long. CDR1 is MNHEY and CDR2 is SVGEGT in the germline V gene. The CDR3 sequence: CASSISRAGRPWETQYF. The CDR3, as DNA: TGTGCCAGCAGCATCTCACGTGCGGGACGCCCGTGGGAGACCCAGTACTTC.

J is TRBJ1-2 and V is TRBV18, with D unclear. The CDR3 consists of 15 residues. Germline-derived CDR1 and CDR2 are KGHSH and LQKENI. Trimming took off 0 bases at V and 0 bases at J, with 8 bases between the two ends. The DNA for the CDR3 is TGTGCCAGCTCACCACCGGCAATTACTAACTATGGCTACACCTTC. Its translation: CASSPPAITNYGYTF.

V usage is TRBV6-5 and J usage is TRBJ2-1, with TRBD2 identical over 7 bases. V gave up 5 bases and J gave up 1 base; unmatched junction bases: 5. Looked up from germline, CDR1 is MNHEY and CDR2 is SVGAGI. The length of the CDR3 is 15 residues. CDR3 protein: CASSRLASSYNEQFF. The CDR3 nucleotides are TGTGCCAGCAGTCGACTAGCTAGTTCCTACAATGAGCAGTTCTTC.